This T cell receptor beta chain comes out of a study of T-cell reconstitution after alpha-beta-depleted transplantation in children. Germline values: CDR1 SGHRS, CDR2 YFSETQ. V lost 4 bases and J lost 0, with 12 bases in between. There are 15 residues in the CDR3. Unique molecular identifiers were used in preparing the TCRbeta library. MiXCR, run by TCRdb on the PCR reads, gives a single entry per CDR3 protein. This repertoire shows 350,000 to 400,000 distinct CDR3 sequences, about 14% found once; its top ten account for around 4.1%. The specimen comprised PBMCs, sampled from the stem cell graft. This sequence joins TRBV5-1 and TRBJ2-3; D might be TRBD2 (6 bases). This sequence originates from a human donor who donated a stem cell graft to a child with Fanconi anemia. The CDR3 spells CASSGGGISTDTQYF. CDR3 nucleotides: TGCGCCAGCAGCGGAGGCGGGATAAGCACAGATACGCAGTATTTT.